This T cell receptor (beta chain) was identified during a study of T cells in Graves' hyperthyroidism and ophthalmopathy. Notes on the study in general: Most thyroid clonotypes that were expanded above 0.001 also turned up in blood.

Recently diagnosed hyperthyroidism of less than 2 months' duration affected patients aged 18 to 65. Comments on this clonotype: What it binds is not known.

Amplified TCR beta CDR3 regions derived from RNA transcripts. HTBI primers were employed in a first-round RT-PCR of the TCR CDR3. TCRdb redid the calling of the multiplex PCR reads with MiXCR, one entry per CDR3 protein. The sample yields approximately 370,000 distinct CDR3 sequences, about a sixth seen once. This receptor was taken from a woman in her twenties or thirties with Graves' hyperthyroidism that later progressed to Graves' ophthalmopathy. Sequences were obtained from blood.

Here the CDR3 DNA reads TGTGCCAGCAGTTCGGACAGGGGATGGGCTTTCTTT. Its translation is CASSSDRGWAFF. The V and J genes are TRBV6-5 and TRBJ1-1; 9 bases agree with TRBD1. Germline V lookup: CDR1 MNHEY, CDR2 SVGAGI. This CDR3 has 12 amino acids. Unmatched junction bases numbered 5, after V lost 4 bases and J lost 11 bases.